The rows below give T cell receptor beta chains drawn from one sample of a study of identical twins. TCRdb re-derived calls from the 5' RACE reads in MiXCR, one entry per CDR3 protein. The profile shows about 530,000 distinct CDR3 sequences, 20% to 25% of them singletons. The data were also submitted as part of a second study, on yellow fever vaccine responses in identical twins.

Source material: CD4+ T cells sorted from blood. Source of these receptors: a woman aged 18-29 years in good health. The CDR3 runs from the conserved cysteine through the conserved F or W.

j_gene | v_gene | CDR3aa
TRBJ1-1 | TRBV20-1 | CSARCNTEAFF
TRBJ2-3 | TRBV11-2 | CASSRDVDTQYF
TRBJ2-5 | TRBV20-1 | CSTFSGRGVSETQYF
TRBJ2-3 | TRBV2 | CASSVGQGGADTQYF
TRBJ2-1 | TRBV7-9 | CASSLGGPTDEQFF
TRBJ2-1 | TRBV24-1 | CATSGSGLADYNEQFF
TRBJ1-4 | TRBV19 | CASSPGTGGEKLFF
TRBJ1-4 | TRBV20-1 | CSARVGTLKLFF
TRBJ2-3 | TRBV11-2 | CASSEPSALAGGTGTQYF
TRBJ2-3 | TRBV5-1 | CASSLGGDTQYF
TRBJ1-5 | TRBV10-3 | CAISESGDRGQPQHF
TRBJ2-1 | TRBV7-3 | CASSLGNSPGEQFF
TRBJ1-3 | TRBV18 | CASSPPGQTSGNTIYF
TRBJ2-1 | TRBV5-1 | CASSATSGGTYNEQFF
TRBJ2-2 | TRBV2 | CASSSDRGGTGELFF
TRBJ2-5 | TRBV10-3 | CAISNSGRTETQYF
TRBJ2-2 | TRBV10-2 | CASGRSPTTELFF